These 17 T cell receptor beta chains share one sample of origin, sequenced in a study of metastatic and nonmetastatic thyroid tumors. TCRdb redid the clone calls on the PCR reads using MiXCR. This sample has roughly 38,000 clones, with over 10% found just once. Patients had received no treatment of any kind before thyroid surgery. Sequencing used blood. These receptors were taken from a male donor with papillary thyroid cancer or a benign thyroid nodule (not recorded which). Some clones in this sample may be carry-over from other donors' samples.

This clone was observed many times. V is TRBV18 and J is TRBJ2-7; D is perhaps TRBD1 (5 bases). CDR3 length: 15 residues. Trimming removed 3 bases at V and 6 bases at J, with 18 bases between. Germline V CDR1 and CDR2: KGHSH, LQKENI. The chain's CDR3 is CASSPFEGASFEQYF. CDR3 DNA: TGTGCCAGCTCACCCTTTGAAGGGGCATCTTTCGAGCAGTACTTC. The whole variable domain, remainder taken from reference TRBV18 and TRBJ2-7, is NAGVMQNPRHLVRRRGQEARLRCSPMKGHSHVYWYRQLPEEGLKFMVYLQKENIIDESGMPKERFSAEFPKEGPSILRIQQVVRGDSAAYFCASSPFEGASFEQYFGPGTRLTVT.

This clone was found many times. V and J are TRBV7-8 and TRBJ2-7; D is undetermined. There are 12 residues in the CDR3. CDR1 and CDR2 (germline): SGHVS, FQNEAQ. The V gene lost 5 bases and the J gene lost 4 bases, with 9 bases spanning the gap. The CDR3 bases are TGTGCCAGCAGCGGCTTTGAGTACGAGCAGTACTTC. Translating it yields CASSGFEYEQYF.

This clone is judged medium-sized (0.01 to 0.1%). The CDR3 loop reads CASSPQYEQYF. CDR3 in DNA: TGTGCCAGCAGTCCCCAATACGAGCAGTACTTC. The V gene is TRBV6-2 or TRBV6-3, the J gene TRBJ2-7; D is unclear. Per the germline V gene, CDR1 is MNHEY and CDR2 is SVGEGT. Trimming pared 5 bases from V and 4 bases from J, leaving 6 bases between. The CDR3 consists of 11 residues.

The chain combines TRBV3-1 with TRBJ2-1; 10 bases match TRBD2. V lost 4 bases and J lost 4; bases outside the gene matches: 10. The germline gives CDR1 LGHDT, CDR2 YNNKEL (reference sequence). This CDR3 spans 17 amino acids. The CDR3 loop is CASSRSLAGVGYNEQFF. The CDR3 DNA is TGTGCCAGCAGCCGATCCCTAGCGGGAGTGGGGTACAATGAGCAGTTCTTC.

This clone was detected ten times or more. V and J are TRBV20-1 and TRBJ1-1; weak D call: TRBD1 (5 bases). CDR3 length: 16 residues. The V end was cut by 0 bases, the J end by 4 bases, with 18 bases between. CDR1 is DFQATT, CDR2 SNEGSKA, per germline (reference sequence). CDR3 bases: TGCAGTGCTAGAGAGCTTTCCCGGGGACCCCTCACTGAAGCTTTCTTT. This translates into CSARELSRGPLTEAFF.

There are many counts of this clone. The gene calls are TRBV12-3 or TRBV12-4 and TRBJ2-1; D possibly corresponds to TRBD2 (5 bases). The CDR3 loop spans 14 amino acids. V was clipped by 4 bases and J by 0 bases, with 7 bases between them. CDR3 DNA sequence: TGTGCCAGCAGTTCCGGGATCTCCTACAATGAGCAGTTCTTC. The encoded protein is CASSSGISYNEQFF.

V gene TRBV7-2 combines with J gene TRBJ2-2, with D possibly TRBD2 on 6 matching bases. Between the trimmed V and J ends, which lost 2 bases and 3 bases, there was a span of 10 bases. CDR1 SGHTA and CDR2 FQGNSA come from the germline V gene. The CDR3 has 15 residues. CDR3 region: CASSLLGEDTGELFF. CDR3 nucleotide sequence: TGTGCCAGCAGCTTATTGGGGGAGGACACCGGGGAGCTGTTTTTT.

This clone was detected only a few times. This chain connects TRBV19 to TRBJ1-2; 9 bases line up with TRBD1. CDR1 and CDR2 (germline): LNHDA, SQIVND (reference sequence). The CDR3 contains 12 residues. V was clipped by 6 bases and J by 6 bases; unmatched bases: 2. The CDR3 DNA sequence: TGTGCCAGTAGGAGGACAGGGGATGGCTACACCTTC. It is translated as CASRRTGDGYTF.

This clone has a count of ten or more. The chain recombines TRBV9 with TRBJ1-2, with a tentative D call TRBD1 (6 bases). This CDR3 is 15 amino acids long. CDR1 and CDR2 (germline): SGDLS, YYNGEE. The V and J ends lost 6 bases and 0 bases respectively, with 15 bases between them. This chain's CDR3 is CASNPMGAPNYGYTF. CDR3 bases: TGTGCCAGCAACCCTATGGGGGCCCCTAACTATGGCTACACCTTC.

This chain joins TRBV28 and TRBJ1-5; D is undetermined. Germline V gives CDR1 MDHEN, CDR2 SYDVKM. The CDR3 extends over 14 amino acids. The V end was cut by 5 bases, the J end by 4 bases, with 12 bases between. The chain's CDR3 is CASSRSRWNQPQHF. CDR3 DNA sequence: TGTGCCAGCAGTCGCTCGCGGTGGAATCAGCCCCAGCATTTT.

Concerning this clone: This clone may be a read error of a much larger clone one base away. The CDR3 here is CATSRGGGGAGYEQYF. The CDR3 DNA sequence: TGTGCCACCAGCAGAGGAGGGGGGGGGGCGGGCTACGAGCAGTACTTC. The chain carries TRBV15 and TRBJ2-7; possible D gene TRBD2, 7 bases. The CDR3 has 16 residues. V lost 1 base and J lost 3, with 16 bases in between. Looked up from germline, CDR1 is LNHNV and CDR2 is YYDKDF (reference sequence).

The chain carries TRBV6-2 or TRBV6-3 and TRBJ2-5; maybe TRBD2 (6 bases). CDR1 and CDR2 (germline): MNHEY, SVGEGT. Trimming shortened V by 6 bases and J by 5 bases, and 16 bases separated the two germline ends. The CDR3 loop spans 14 amino acids. The CDR3: CASSYGGFWETQYF. CDR3 sequence (DNA): TGTGCCAGCAGCTATGGGGGGTTTTGGGAGACCCAGTACTTC.

There are many counts of this clone. The CDR3 region is CASSQRLRLGQFF. In nucleotides, the CDR3 is TGTGCCAGCAGCCAGCGCCTACGGTTGGGGCAGTTCTTC. The J gene is TRBJ2-1, the V gene TRBV14; no firm D call. Germline V gene lookup returns CDR1 SGHDN and CDR2 FVKESK. Trimming left V 3 bases short and J 12 bases short, with 15 bases between. The CDR3 totals 13 residues.

This clone was observed many times. The chain joins TRBV24-1 to TRBJ1-1; D remains ambiguous. Trimming left V 2 bases short and J 5 bases short, with 8 bases between. Germline V gene sequence: CDR1 KGHDR, CDR2 SFDVKD. This CDR3 has 13 amino acids. The CDR3 spells CATSDYTETEAFF. In DNA, the CDR3 is TGTGCCACCAGTGATTATACGGAGACTGAAGCTTTCTTT.

The chain couples TRBV5-1 to TRBJ2-3; 9 positions agree with TRBD2. The CDR3 loop spans 15 amino acids. J gave up 0 bases and V 6 bases, and 5 bases lay outside the gene matches. Germline values: CDR1 SGHRS, CDR2 YFSETQ. The CDR3 DNA is TGCGCCAGCAAAACTAGCGGGCTGAGCACAGATACGCAGTATTTT. It specifies CASKTSGLSTDTQYF.

The rearrangement links TRBV10-3 to TRBJ2-7; D remains ambiguous. V dropped 1 base and J dropped 6 bases, with 10 bases sitting between them. Germline lookup yields CDR1 ENHRY and CDR2 SYGVKD. The CDR3 runs to 13 residues. The CDR3 spells CAISEFVGSEQYF. In DNA, the CDR3 is TGTGCCATCAGTGAGTTTGTGGGCAGCGAGCAGTACTTC.

This clone has a count of ten or more. V is TRBV6-1 and J is TRBJ1-2; TRBD1 agrees at 9 bases. The V gene's germline CDR1 is MNHNS and CDR2 SASEGT. The trim removed 6 bases at V and 6 bases at J, leaving 8 bases unmatched. CDR3 length: 14 amino acids. CDR3 nucleotide sequence: TGTGCCAGCAGCCGGGACAGGGTAGACGATGGCTACACCTTC. It specifies CASSRDRVDDGYTF.